The 19 T cell receptor beta chains below all came from one sample that was sequenced in a study of cytomegalovirus exposure and HLA in healthy donors. The PCR made use of 60 Vbeta and 13 Jbeta primers. TCRdb keeps only in-frame clones here, not all; method: immunoSEQ multiplex PCR. The sample yields 95,000 to 100,000 clones, about 85% seen once. The sequencing input was PBMCs. These receptors originate from a female donor in good health and CMV-seropositive.

The chain uses TRBV7-6 and TRBJ2-2, with no clear D. Looked up from germline, CDR1 is SGHVS and CDR2 is FNYEAQ. The V gene lost 3 bases and the J gene lost 6 bases, with 11 bases spanning the gap. This CDR3 is 14 amino acids long. DNA of the CDR3: TGTGCCAGCAGCTTCATTGACTCCTCCGGGGAGCTGTTTTTT. This codes for CASSFIDSSGELFF.

The chain recombines TRBV27 with TRBJ2-5, with D perhaps matching TRBD2 (5 bases). CDR3 length equals 18 residues. Germline lookup yields CDR1 MNHEY and CDR2 SMNVEV (reference sequence). Trimming cost V 3 bases and J 0 bases, with 20 bases left between them. CDR3 sequence reads: CASSLGREGLAYQETQYF. CDR3 coding DNA: TGTGCCAGCAGTTTGGGTCGAGAGGGCCTAGCTTACCAAGAGACCCAGTACTTC.

This chain uses TRBV28 with TRBJ2-6; TRBD2 might be the D (5 bases). V dropped 2 bases and J dropped 4 bases, with 15 bases sitting between them. The CDR3 extends over 17 amino acids. From germline, CDR1 is MDHEN and CDR2 SYDVKM. The CDR3 loop is CASSLRREWTGANVLTF. The CDR3 bases are TGTGCCAGCAGTTTACGCCGGGAATGGACCGGGGCCAACGTCCTGACTTTC.

V is TRBV6-1 and J is TRBJ2-3; 7 nucleotides line up with TRBD1. V dropped 7 bases and J dropped 3; count of bases not matched to a gene: 10. The CDR3 is 15 amino acids. Per the germline V gene, CDR1 is MNHNS and CDR2 is SASEGT. The CDR3, as DNA: TGTGCCAGCATTCTCACAGGGGTAGAGACAGATACGCAGTATTTT. Its protein product is CASILTGVETDTQYF.

This clone was found once. This chain connects TRBV10-2 to TRBJ1-2; maybe TRBD1 (5 bases). CDR1 and CDR2 (germline): WSHSY, SAAADI. The germline V and J ends were trimmed by 0 bases and 2 bases, with 7 bases remaining between them. CDR3 length: 14 amino acids. In nucleotides, the CDR3 is TGCGCCAGCAGTGAGTCCCGACAGAACTATGGCTACACCTTC. Residues: CASSESRQNYGYTF.

This clone has only one observation. The V gene is TRBV7-9, the J gene TRBJ1-2; the D gene is possibly TRBD1 (5 bases). The germline gives CDR1 SEHNR, CDR2 FQNEAQ (reference sequence). The CDR3 loop spans 15 amino acids. Trimming shortened V by 3 bases and J by 4 bases, and 15 bases separated the two germline ends. CDR3 in DNA: TGTGCCAGCAGCTTTAACCCTACAGGTGCCTATGGCTACACCTTC. Its translation is CASSFNPTGAYGYTF.

The chain uses TRBV20-1 and TRBJ2-7; 7 nucleotides match TRBD1. Per the germline V gene, CDR1 is DFQATT and CDR2 is SNEGSKA (reference sequence). The CDR3 length is 11 residues. V was pared by 3 bases and J by 7 bases, with 3 bases of the junction left unmatched. CDR3 bases: TGCAGTGCTAGTAGGGGGCGGGAGCAGTACTTC. Its translation is CSASRGREQYF.

The chain uses TRBV28 and TRBJ2-6; TRBD1 matches at 8 bases. This CDR3 comprises 17 residues. The germline V gene has CDR1 MDHEN and CDR2 SYDVKM. The J segment lost 4 bases and the V segment lost 3 bases, leaving 8 bases of the junction unmatched. As DNA, the CDR3 is TGTGCCAGCAGTTTTGCCCAGGGGGCTAACGGGGCCAACGTCCTGACTTTC. Amino acid sequence: CASSFAQGANGANVLTF.

The V call is TRBV12-5, the J call TRBJ2-1; TRBD2 matches 10 bases. The CDR3 length is 15 residues. The germline CDR1 and CDR2 sequences are LGHNT and FRNRAP. V gave up 5 bases and J gave up 3 bases; unmatched junction bases: 4. In DNA form, the CDR3 reads TGTGCTAGTGGTACTGGGACTAGCGTCTACAATGAGCAGTTCTTC. This sequence encodes CASGTGTSVYNEQFF.

CDR3 DNA: TGTGCCTCCCTAGAGGCCGAACCTTATCTCTATGGCTACACCTTC. Residues: CASLEAEPYLYGYTF. V is TRBV10-3 and J is TRBJ1-2, with unresolved D. Germline V gene data show CDR1 as ENHRY and CDR2 as SYGVKD. Trimming removed 11 bases from V and 4 bases from J, with 23 bases in between. The CDR3 is 15 amino acids.

This clone was detected only once. The gene calls are TRBV13 and TRBJ2-7; D is unclear. This CDR3 region has 11 residues. V dropped 5 bases and J dropped 3 bases, with 5 bases sitting between them. The germline V gene has CDR1 PRHDT and CDR2 FYEKMQ (reference sequence). The CDR3 DNA reads TGTGCCAGCAGCCGTCTCTACGAGCAGTACTTC. It is translated as CASSRLYEQYF.

This chain joins TRBV9 and TRBJ2-3, with TRBD2 matching 10 bases. The CDR3 extends over 19 amino acids. J was trimmed by 0 bases and V by 2 bases; bases with no gene match: 12. Germline V gene data show CDR1 as SGDLS and CDR2 as YYNGEE. The CDR3 nucleotides are TGTGCCAGCAGCGTTGGTACCGGGACTAGCGTACTTAGCACAGATACGCAGTATTTT. It translates to CASSVGTGTSVLSTDTQYF. The complete variable domain, with remaining parts taken from reference TRBV9 and TRBJ2-3, reads DSGVTQTPKHLITATGQRVTLRCSPRSGDLSVYWYQQSLDQGLQFLIQYYNGEERAKGNILERFSAQQFPDLHSELNLSSLELGDSALYFCASSVGTGTSVLSTDTQYFGPGTRLTVL.

The table lists this clone with a few counts. The V gene is TRBV6-5, the J gene TRBJ2-6, with D perhaps TRBD2 (5 bases). Trimming left V 8 bases short and J 2 bases short, with 10 bases between. CDR3 length: 14 amino acids. Germline loops: CDR1 MNHEY, CDR2 SVGAGI. CDR3 sequence: CASSRRPGANVLTF. Here the CDR3 DNA reads TGTGCCAGCTCGAGGAGGCCTGGGGCCAACGTCCTGACTTTC.

V is TRBV6-5 and J is TRBJ1-1, with no clear D. The CDR3 is 14 amino acids. Germline CDR1 is MNHEY and CDR2 is SVGAGI. The V end was cut by 5 bases, the J end by 0 bases, with 10 bases between. The CDR3 DNA reads TGTGCCAGCAGTCGAGCGGGATTGAACACTGAAGCTTTCTTT. Translated, it gives CASSRAGLNTEAFF.

The chain recombines TRBV7-9 with TRBJ1-5, with 12 bases fitting TRBD1. Losses at the gene ends were 1 base for V and 3 bases for J; bases not matched to a gene: 1. This CDR3 contains 16 residues. The germline V gene has CDR1 SEHNR and CDR2 FQNEAQ (reference sequence). The CDR3 nucleotides read TGTGCCAGCAGCTTAGGGGACAGGGGGCTCAATCAGCCCCAGCATTTT. Protein sequence: CASSLGDRGLNQPQHF.

This sequence joins TRBV28 and TRBJ2-7; the match to TRBD2 covers 10 bases. This CDR3 has 14 residues. The germline gives CDR1 MDHEN, CDR2 SYDVKM. V was pared by 6 bases and J by 3 bases, with 5 bases of the junction left unmatched. The CDR3 DNA reads as TGTGCCAGCAGCACTAGCGGGATACTCTACGAGCAGTACTTC. It translates to CASSTSGILYEQYF.

The CDR3, as DNA: TGTGCCAGCAGTGAAAGATTACCGGGACTAGCGGGGGGCCGCCGTAGCTACAATGAGCAGTTCTTC. It is translated as CASSERLPGLAGGRRSYNEQFF. V is TRBV6-1 and J is TRBJ2-1; 15 bases are shared with TRBD2. The CDR3 loop spans 22 amino acids. Germline CDR1 is MNHNS and CDR2 is SASEGT. The ends lost 2 bases at V and 3 bases at J; junction bases unmatched: 17.

CDR3 in DNA: TGTGCCAGTAGCTTGACAGGGGGAAATGAAGCTTTCTTT. This gives the protein CASSLTGGNEAFF. J is TRBJ1-1 and V is TRBV19; TRBD1 agrees at 9 bases. CDR3 length equals 13 residues. Per germline, CDR1 LNHDA and CDR2 SQIVND (reference sequence). Trimming took 6 bases from V and 7 from J; bases not matched to a gene: 6.

The chain recombines TRBV7-6 with TRBJ2-7; D gene unclear. This CDR3 is 13 amino acids long. The germline gives CDR1 SGHVS, CDR2 FNYEAQ. V shed 5 bases and J shed 1 base, with 9 bases lying between them. The DNA of the CDR3 is TGTGCCAGCAGCGAGGCAGCGTCCTACGAGCAGTACTTC. Translation gives CASSEAASYEQYF.